This T cell receptor beta chain stems from a study of T cells in Graves' hyperthyroidism and ophthalmopathy. This clonotype was detected many times. Enrolled ophthalmopathy patients presented with a Clinical Activity Score of at least 3, a NOSPECS grade of at least 4, and disease duration under 3 months. Any patient presenting with uncontrolled infection, other autoimmune disease, pregnancy or lactation was left out. The investigators amplified TCR beta CDR3 regions from RNA transcripts. TCR CDR3 regions were first amplified by RT-PCR with HTBI primers. TCRdb reprocessed the multiplex PCR reads with MiXCR, giving one entry per CDR3 protein. The data hold hundreds of thousands of distinct CDR3 sequences, with around 13% observed a single time. V shed 2 bases and J 0 bases; nucleotides not matched to a gene: 12. Germline V gene lookup returns CDR1 MDHEN and CDR2 SYDVKM. This CDR3 is 19 amino acids long.

The chain combines TRBV28 with TRBJ2-3, with 9 bases aligning to TRBD2. The origin of this receptor is a woman in her forties or fifties with Graves' ophthalmopathy. Source material: blood. The CDR3 loop reads CASSLMLGVTSGSTDTQYF. DNA of the CDR3: TGTGCCAGCAGTTTAATGCTCGGGGTGACTAGCGGTAGCACAGATACGCAGTATTTT.